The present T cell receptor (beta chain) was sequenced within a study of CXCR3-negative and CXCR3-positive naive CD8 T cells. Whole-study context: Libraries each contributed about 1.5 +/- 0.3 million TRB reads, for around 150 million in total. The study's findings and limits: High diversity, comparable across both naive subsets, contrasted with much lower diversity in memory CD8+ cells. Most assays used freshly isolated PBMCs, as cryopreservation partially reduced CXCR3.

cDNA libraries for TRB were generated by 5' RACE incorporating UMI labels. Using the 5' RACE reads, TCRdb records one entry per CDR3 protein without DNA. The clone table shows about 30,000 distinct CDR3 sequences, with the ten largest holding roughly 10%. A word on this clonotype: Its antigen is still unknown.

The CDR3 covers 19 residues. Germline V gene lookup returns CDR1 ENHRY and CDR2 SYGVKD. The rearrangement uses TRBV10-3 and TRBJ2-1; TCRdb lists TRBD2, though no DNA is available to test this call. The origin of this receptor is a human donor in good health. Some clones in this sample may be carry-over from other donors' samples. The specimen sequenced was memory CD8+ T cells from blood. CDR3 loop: CAISNPGLAGASEGNEQFF.